The 32 T cell receptor beta chains in this list originate from one sample, sequenced in a study of metastatic and nonmetastatic thyroid tumors (dated by TCRdb to 2018 to 2021). The library was obtained by PCR. The instrument given in TCRdb is Illumina HiSeq 4000. The public reads were reprocessed in TCRdb via fastp at Q25 and MiXCR, keeping in-frame beta chains. The sample table lists approximately 11,000 clones, 25% to 35% of them with a count of one. Around a fifth of the sample goes to the ten largest clones. No patient had received any treatment before thyroid surgery. Sequencing input: adjacent normal tissue. Every receptor here comes from a male donor with papillary thyroid cancer or a benign thyroid nodule (not recorded which). Some clones in this sample may be carry-over from other donors' samples.

The chain recombines TRBV3-1 with TRBJ2-5; 7 bases are a match to TRBD2. The V gene end was trimmed by 4 bases and the J gene end by 5 bases; junction bases not matched to a gene: 4. The CDR3 spans 13 residues. Germline-derived CDR1 and CDR2 are LGHDT and YNNKEL (reference sequence). The CDR3 sequence: CASSRTSWETQYF. CDR3 sequence (DNA): TGTGCCAGCAGCCGGACTAGTTGGGAGACCCAGTACTTC.

This clone has at least ten counts. The chain carries TRBV3-1 and TRBJ2-1, with 9 nucleotides matching TRBD2. In germline, CDR1 is LGHDT, CDR2 YNNKEL (reference sequence). The J segment lost 8 bases and the V segment lost 1 base, leaving 12 bases of the junction unmatched. This CDR3 is built from 17 residues. The CDR3 DNA is TGTGCCAGCAGCCAAGGCTTGGCGGGAGGGTTTGACGATGAGCAGTTCTTC. It specifies CASSQGLAGGFDDEQFF.

This clone has just a few counts. The genes are TRBV5-6 and TRBJ1-2, with D unresolved. Germline V gene sequence: CDR1 SGHDT, CDR2 YYEEEE. Trimming removed 5 bases at V and 10 bases at J, with 15 bases between. The CDR3 length is 12 residues. CDR3 amino acids: CASRVRGVDYTF. CDR3 bases: TGTGCCAGCAGGGTTAGAGGCGTTGACTACACCTTC.

This clone is medium-sized within its sample. This rearrangement joins TRBV7-6 to TRBJ2-7; 7 bases align to TRBD1. Germline V CDR1 and CDR2: SGHVS, FNYEAQ. The CDR3 is 16 residues long. Losses at the gene ends were 5 bases for V and 0 bases for J; bases not matched to a gene: 10. The CDR3: CASSPNQGTASYEQYF. Here the CDR3 DNA reads TGTGCCAGCAGCCCCAACCAAGGGACAGCCTCCTACGAGCAGTACTTC.

The chain carries TRBV9 and TRBJ2-7; D possibly corresponds to TRBD2 (5 bases). Germline lookup yields CDR1 SGDLS and CDR2 YYNGEE. CDR3 length equals 16 residues. V lost 2 bases and J lost 3, with 18 bases in between. As DNA, the CDR3 is TGTGCCAGCAGCGTCCGGACTGATAGCGAACTCTACGAGCAGTACTTC. It codes for CASSVRTDSELYEQYF.

This clone has only a few counts. The chain couples TRBV28 to TRBJ2-5, with 10 positions matching TRBD2. The end of the DNA aligns better with TRBJ2-1, so the J call may be wrong. The V gene's germline CDR1 is MDHEN and CDR2 SYDVKM. The CDR3 loop spans 15 amino acids. The CDR3 sequence is CASSLGLAFDNEQFF. CDR3 coding DNA: TGTGCCAGCAGCTTGGGACTAGCGTTCGACAATGAGCAGTTCTTC.

The rearrangement uses TRBV20-1 and TRBJ1-2; a weak D match, TRBD1 (6 bases). Germline V lookup: CDR1 DFQATT, CDR2 SNEGSKA (reference sequence). CDR3 length: 12 amino acids. Trimming stripped 4 bases from V and 1 base from J, with 7 bases between. The CDR3 bases are TGCAGTGCTAAGGACAGTAACTATGGCTACACCTTC. It codes for CSAKDSNYGYTF.

This clone showed up just a few times. The chain has TRBV5-1 and TRBJ2-3, with 7 bases matching TRBD2. The CDR3 runs to 14 residues. Trimming at V came to 2 bases and at J to 0 bases, leaving 0 bases not matched to a gene. The germline V gene encodes CDR1 SGHRS and CDR2 YFSETQ. The CDR3, as DNA: TGCGCCAGCAGCTTTAGCGGGAGCACAGATACGCAGTATTTT. As protein: CASSFSGSTDTQYF.

This clone showed up just a few times. The J gene is TRBJ1-2, the V gene TRBV19; no definite D call. V lost 5 bases and J 3 bases, leaving 19 bases between the germline ends. Per germline, CDR1 LNHDA and CDR2 SQIVND (reference sequence). CDR3 length: 16 amino acids. This CDR3 is CASSDLDEGTHYGYTF. As DNA, the CDR3 is TGTGCCAGTAGTGATCTGGACGAAGGTACGCACTATGGCTACACCTTC.

This clone was seen a handful of times. This sequence joins TRBV28 and TRBJ1-1; 7 bases line up with TRBD1. Losses at the gene ends were 6 bases for V and 0 bases for J; bases not matched to a gene: 10. CDR1 is MDHEN and CDR2 is SYDVKM in the germline V gene. CDR3 length: 16 residues. CDR3 DNA: TGTGCCAGCAGCCCTATGAAGACAGGGTTGAACACTGAAGCTTTCTTT. This gives the protein CASSPMKTGLNTEAFF.

Regarding this clone: Other DNA sequences in this sample translate to the same CDR3. This chain links TRBV20-1 with TRBJ2-7; 8 bases fit TRBD2. V was pared by 4 bases and J by 6 bases, with 8 bases of the junction left unmatched. Germline V lookup: CDR1 DFQATT, CDR2 SNEGSKA (reference sequence). The CDR3 has 13 amino acids. The CDR3 sequence: CSANSGIAGEQYF. The CDR3 DNA follows: TGCAGTGCTAATAGCGGGATCGCGGGCGAGCAGTACTTC.

A few counts support this clone. The rearrangement joins TRBV6-1 to TRBJ1-5; 9 positions agree with TRBD1. The V and J ends lost 4 bases and 2 bases, in that order; junction bases with no gene match: 0. This CDR3 has 14 amino acids. Germline V gene data show CDR1 as MNHNS and CDR2 as SASEGT. CDR3 in amino acids: CASSGTGGNQPQHF. DNA for the CDR3: TGTGCCAGCAGTGGGACAGGGGGCAATCAGCCCCAGCATTTT.

The gene calls are TRBV6-5 and TRBJ1-2, with unresolved D. CDR3 length: 15 residues. Trimming removed 4 bases at V and 7 bases at J, with 19 bases between. Germline V gives CDR1 MNHEY, CDR2 SVGAGI. CDR3: CASSSAQRARAGYTF. Here the CDR3 DNA reads TGTGCCAGCAGTTCCGCCCAGCGGGCGCGGGCTGGCTACACCTTC.

This sequence joins TRBV7-9 and TRBJ1-2; 8 bases are shared with TRBD1. Germline assignment: CDR1 SEHNR and CDR2 FQNEAQ (reference sequence). This CDR3 spans 14 amino acids. Unmatched junction bases numbered 3, after V lost 1 base and J lost 5 bases. The CDR3 is CASSLGGQDYGYTF. CDR3 coding DNA: TGTGCCAGCAGCTTAGGGGGACAGGATTATGGCTACACCTTC. The variable domain in full, completed from reference TRBV7-9 and TRBJ1-2, reads DTGVSQNPRHKITKRGQNVTFRCDPISEHNRLYWYRQTLGQGPEFLTYFQNEAQLEKSRLLSDRFSAERPKGSFSTLEIQRTEQGDSAMYLCASSLGGQDYGYTFGSGTRLTVV.

CDR3 bases: TGCGCCAGCAGCCAAACTCGAACCGGACTAGCGGGAGGCCGGGGGTACAATGAGCAGTTCTTC. Translating gives CASSQTRTGLAGGRGYNEQFF. The V call is TRBV4-1, the J call TRBJ2-1; 14 positions agree with TRBD2. Trimming took 2 bases from V and 4 from J; bases not matched to a gene: 16. Germline V CDR1 and CDR2: MGHRA, YSYEKL. This CDR3 has 21 residues.

This clone occurred a few times. The chain carries TRBV7-6 and TRBJ2-2; 7 bases fit TRBD2. This CDR3 region has 15 residues. Unmatched junction bases numbered 5, after V lost 1 base and J lost 6 bases. Per germline, CDR1 SGHVS and CDR2 FNYEAQ. CDR3 in amino acids: CASSLGVAGAGELFF. The CDR3 coding sequence is TGTGCCAGCAGCTTAGGAGTGGCGGGGGCCGGGGAGCTGTTTTTT.

This clone appeared many times. The chain couples TRBV6-1 to TRBJ2-7; D remains ambiguous. Germline V gene sequence: CDR1 MNHNS, CDR2 SASEGT. The CDR3 totals 18 residues. With 3 bases removed from V and 3 bases from J, the gap between germline ends came to 24 bases. The CDR3 nucleotides are TGTGCCAGCAGTGACAACAGTTACCAGCGCCAAAGGGACTACGAGCAGTACTTC. Protein: CASSDNSYQRQRDYEQYF.

This clone showed up just once. The chain uses TRBV11-2 and TRBJ2-5, with a possible D match to TRBD2 (5 bases). CDR1 is SGHAT, CDR2 FQNNGV, per germline. The CDR3 consists of 12 residues. V gave up 3 bases and J gave up 5 bases, with 7 bases separating them. The CDR3 region has the DNA TGTGCCAGCAGCTTCCCGGGGGAGACCCAGTACTTC. This translates into CASSFPGETQYF.

The chain combines TRBV2 with TRBJ1-2; the D is unclear. The CDR3 is 15 residues long. V lost 0 bases, J lost 4 bases, and 12 bases lay in between. CDR1 and CDR2 (germline): SNHLY, FYNNEI. The CDR3 loop is CASSEAGSPVYGYTF. Written as DNA, the CDR3 is TGTGCCAGCAGTGAAGCTGGGTCGCCTGTCTATGGCTACACCTTC.

Ten or more counts support this clone. This rearrangement joins TRBV19 to TRBJ2-7, with 8 bases lining up with TRBD2. There are 14 residues in the CDR3. Germline lookup yields CDR1 LNHDA and CDR2 SQIVND (reference sequence). J lost 6 bases, V lost 5 bases, and 9 bases had no gene match. CDR3 nucleotide sequence: TGTGCCAGTAGTTCGGGGACTAGTTTCAGCGAGCAGTACTTC. It yields the protein CASSSGTSFSEQYF. The full variable domain, completed using reference TRBV19 and TRBJ2-7, is DGGITQSPKYLFRKEGQNVTLSCEQNLNHDAMYWYRQDPGQGLRLIYYSQIVNDFQKGDIAEGYSVSREKKESFPLTVTSAQKNPTAFYLCASSSGTSFSEQYFGPGTRLTVT.

This clone was seen ten or more times. This may be a read error, as it is one base from a much larger clone. V is TRBV19 and J is TRBJ2-7; D might be TRBD1 or TRBD2, each matching 5 bases. The germline gives CDR1 LNHDA, CDR2 SQIVND (reference sequence). The CDR3 runs to 13 residues. The V gene lost 4 bases and the J gene lost 6 bases, with 13 bases spanning the gap. The CDR3 DNA follows: TGTGCCAGTAGTACCCACCGGGGCGGCGAGCAGTACTTC. This codes for CASSTHRGGEQYF.

This clone is classed as medium-sized. The chain carries TRBV7-9 and TRBJ1-2; no firm D call. Germline V CDR1 and CDR2: SEHNR, FQNEAQ (reference sequence). The V end was cut by 3 bases, the J end by 8 bases, with 10 bases between. The CDR3 contains 12 residues. The CDR3 coding sequence is TGTGCCAGCAGCTTTTGGGGTGAAGGCTACACCTTC. This encodes CASSFWGEGYTF. The entire variable domain, with the rest obtained from reference TRBV7-9 and TRBJ1-2, is as follows: DTGVSQNPRHKITKRGQNVTFRCDPISEHNRLYWYRQTLGQGPEFLTYFQNEAQLEKSRLLSDRFSAERPKGSFSTLEIQRTEQGDSAMYLCASSFWGEGYTFGSGTRLTVV.

V and J are TRBV28 and TRBJ1-3; D not resolved. This CDR3 is 16 amino acids long. The V end lost 5 bases, the J end lost 0 bases, and 14 bases lay between the germline ends. Looked up from germline, CDR1 is MDHEN and CDR2 is SYDVKM. The CDR3 bases are TGTGCCAGCAGTACTAACACCTTGAGCTCTGGAAACACCATATATTTT. This gives the protein CASSTNTLSSGNTIYF.

This clone was counted ten times or more. The J gene is TRBJ1-1, the V gene TRBV19; D is unclear. The germline gives CDR1 LNHDA, CDR2 SQIVND (reference sequence). The CDR3 loop spans 13 amino acids. Trimming removed 7 bases from V and 9 bases from J, with 18 bases in between. This CDR3 is CASTAGPRSQAFF. CDR3 in DNA: TGTGCCAGTACCGCGGGCCCCAGGAGTCAAGCTTTCTTT.

This clone has a handful of counts. The chain is built from TRBV6-2 or TRBV6-3 and TRBJ1-2, with 8 nucleotides matching TRBD1. This CDR3 is 13 amino acids long. The ends lost 0 bases at V and 8 bases at J; junction bases unmatched: 2. Germline values: CDR1 MNHEY, CDR2 SVGEGT. DNA for the CDR3: TGTGCCAGCAGTTACTCGACAGGGGTAGGCTACACCTTC. It encodes CASSYSTGVGYTF.

The chain couples TRBV3-1 to TRBJ1-6; 7 nucleotides agree with TRBD1. V trimming: 3 bases; J trimming: 5 bases; junction bases outside the gene matches: 1. This CDR3 is built from 14 residues. Germline V lookup: CDR1 LGHDT, CDR2 YNNKEL (reference sequence). The DNA of the CDR3 is TGTGCCAGCAGCCAGGGACAGAATAATTCACCCCTCCACTTT. Protein: CASSQGQNNSPLHF.

This clone was found many times. The rearrangement joins TRBV7-9 to TRBJ1-2; maybe TRBD1 (6 bases). V was shortened by 4 bases and J by 4 bases, with 13 bases between the two germline ends. The CDR3 sequence is 14 residues long. The V gene's germline CDR1 is SEHNR and CDR2 FQNEAQ (reference sequence). DNA for the CDR3: TGTGCCAGCAGCTACAACCCGGACAGCTATGGCTACACCTTC. As protein: CASSYNPDSYGYTF.

Points on this clone: One end of the junction does not line up with germline, which may come from a read error. J is TRBJ1-1 and V is TRBV19; 9 bases fit TRBD1. This CDR3 has 16 residues. Germline CDR1 is LNHDA and CDR2 is SQIVND (reference sequence). The CDR3 protein is CASSPGQGSVRTEALF. The CDR3 DNA reads as TGTGCCAGTAGTCCCGGACAGGGGAGCGTGCGGACTGAAGCTCTCTTT.

This clone was found a few times. The chain combines TRBV20-1 with TRBJ1-3, with unresolved D. V was shortened by 0 bases and J by 2 bases, with 8 bases between the two germline ends. Germline CDR1 reads DFQATT; CDR2 reads SNEGSKA (reference sequence). CDR3 length: 14 amino acids. CDR3 amino acids: CSARDERPGNTIYF. The CDR3 bases are TGCAGTGCTAGAGATGAGCGGCCTGGAAACACCATATATTTT.

This chain links TRBV20-1 with TRBJ2-7, with a weak D call TRBD2 (6 bases). Germline-derived CDR1 and CDR2 are DFQATT and SNEGSKA (reference sequence). This CDR3 spans 16 amino acids. Trimming took off 6 bases at V and 3 bases at J, with 24 bases between the two ends. CDR3 nucleotides: TGCAGTGCGACCAAATCGGGACTCCCGGAGGGCTACGAGCAGTACTTC. Amino acid sequence: CSATKSGLPEGYEQYF.

In this sample, this clone turned up many times. This sequence joins TRBV5-1 and TRBJ2-3, with D unresolved. This CDR3 has 12 residues. Germline CDR1 reads SGHRS; CDR2 reads YFSETQ. Trimming shortened V by 0 bases and J by 6 bases, and 5 bases separated the two germline ends. The CDR3 spells CASSLAVDTQYF. CDR3 nucleotides: TGCGCCAGCAGCTTGGCCGTTGATACGCAGTATTTT.

To note about this clone: A read error may be the cause here, since a much bigger clone is one base away. V gene TRBV27 combines with J gene TRBJ2-6; the D gene could be TRBD1 or TRBD2 (5 bases each). The CDR3 runs to 17 residues. CDR1 is MNHEY, CDR2 SMNVEV, per germline (reference sequence). Trimming removed 9 bases at V and 0 bases at J, with 18 bases between. The CDR3 sequence is CASSRGTGFSGANVLTF. The DNA of the CDR3 is TGTGCCAGTTCCCGAGGGACGGGGTTCTCTGGGGCCAACGTCCTGACTTTC.